Here is one T cell receptor (beta chain) with its context. This entry belongs to a study of blood T cell repertoires in COVID-19. Study in general: The United States, Italy and Spain supplied acute and convalescent COVID-19 samples. The cDNA or gDNA used as material had been derived from T cells, B-cell-depleted T cells, or PBMCs.

In the authors' methods: The authors estimated nucleated cell counts from reference gene primer amplification. Clones were sequenced by immunoSEQ multiplex PCR, and TCRdb holds only the in-frame ones, with some missing. From that table come the V and J calls and clone size; the DNA was used to work out D and trimming. Of approximately 41,000 clones in the sample, 88% were seen once. V dropped 7 bases and J dropped 10; count of bases not matched to a gene: 9. Per the germline V gene, CDR1 is MNHEY and CDR2 is SVGAGI. The CDR3 spans 13 residues. The chain joins TRBV6-5 to TRBJ1-2, with 10 bases identical to TRBD1. Sequencing was carried out using peripheral blood. The receptor was isolated from a human donor in a cohort sampled during active COVID-19. CDR3 region: CASNRDRGFSYTF. The CDR3, as DNA: TGTGCCAGCAACCGGGACAGGGGTTTTTCCTACACCTTC.